The clone carrying this TCR beta chain was seen at least ten times. The sample is drawn from a study of tumor-infiltrating lymphocytes in oesophageal squamous cell carcinoma. TCRdb re-analysed the PCR reads in MiXCR, keeping a single row per CDR3 protein. This repertoire shows about 20,000 distinct CDR3 sequences, 35% to 50% found once; its top ten account for 25% to 35%. The CDR3 spans 13 residues. V lost 1 base and J lost 6, with 8 bases in between. Germline V CDR1 and CDR2: SNHLY, FYNNEI. The chain is built from TRBV2 and TRBJ2-3; D is unclear. Sequencing used esophageal tumor tissue. The clonotype originates from a male donor with esophageal squamous cell carcinoma. CDR3 sequence: CASSEGESDTQYF. The DNA of the CDR3 is TGTGCCAGCAGTGAAGGCGAGTCGGATACGCAGTATTTT.